The 10 T cell receptor beta chains below were found in one sample sequenced in a study of monozygotic twins with inflammatory bowel disease. TCRdb re-called the 5' RACE reads; every CDR3 protein appears as one record, without DNA. Its table records 330,000 or so distinct CDR3 sequences. Material: blood. These receptors all come from a human donor with ulcerative colitis or Crohn's disease, or a healthy co-twin of an affected twin (not recorded which).

This chain links TRBV6-2 or TRBV6-3 with TRBJ2-7; without DNA, the TCRdb call of TRBD1 cannot be checked. Germline loops: CDR1 MNHEY, CDR2 SVGEGT. The CDR3 extends over 13 amino acids. The CDR3 region is CAVHDPVDYEQYF.

The chain has TRBV12-3 or TRBV12-4 and TRBJ1-6; TCRdb's D call of TRBD1 is untestable without DNA. The CDR3 loop spans 14 amino acids. The CDR3 sequence is CASSFGQGGSPLHF.

The chain employs TRBV5-1 and TRBJ2-7; TCRdb calls TRBD2, which cannot be checked without DNA. Germline V gives CDR1 SGHRS, CDR2 YFSETQ. This CDR3 comprises 13 residues. This chain's CDR3 is CASSTGGSYEQYF.

The chain has TRBV10-3 and TRBJ2-3; TCRdb lists TRBD2, though no DNA is available to test this call. Germline V gene data show CDR1 as ENHRY and CDR2 as SYGVKD. The CDR3 covers 11 residues. CDR3 amino acids: CAGLSTDTQYF.

CDR3 loop: CSAVGGESYNEQFF. The chain has TRBV29-1 and TRBJ2-1; TCRdb outputs TRBD1, but without DNA this stays unchecked. The CDR3 totals 14 residues. The germline V gene encodes CDR1 SQVTM and CDR2 ANQGSEA.

V is TRBV5-6 and J is TRBJ2-6; TCRdb's D gene call, TRBD2, goes unchecked for lack of DNA. This CDR3 has 17 amino acids. In germline, CDR1 is SGHDT, CDR2 YYEEEE. The CDR3 reads CASSAAAGTSGANVLTF.

This sequence joins TRBV12-3 or TRBV12-4 and TRBJ2-1; without DNA, the TCRdb call of TRBD1 cannot be checked. The CDR3 is made up of 14 amino acids. The CDR3 here is CASSLRGINNEQFF.

The rearrangement uses TRBV7-8 and TRBJ2-3; the TCRdb call, TRBD1, lacks DNA for checking. Germline V gene data show CDR1 as SGHVS and CDR2 as FQNEAQ. This CDR3 contains 15 residues. CDR3 amino acids: CASSTYRGMSDTQYF.

The chain uses TRBV10-1 and TRBJ1-1. CDR1 and CDR2 from the germline V gene are WNHNN and SYGVQD (reference sequence). This CDR3 is 14 amino acids long. CDR3 region: CASSKDMVSTEAFF.

The genes are TRBV4-2 and TRBJ2-3. The CDR3 spans 15 residues. Per germline, CDR1 LGHNA and CDR2 YNFKEQ. The CDR3 region is CASSQDGLITDTQYF.